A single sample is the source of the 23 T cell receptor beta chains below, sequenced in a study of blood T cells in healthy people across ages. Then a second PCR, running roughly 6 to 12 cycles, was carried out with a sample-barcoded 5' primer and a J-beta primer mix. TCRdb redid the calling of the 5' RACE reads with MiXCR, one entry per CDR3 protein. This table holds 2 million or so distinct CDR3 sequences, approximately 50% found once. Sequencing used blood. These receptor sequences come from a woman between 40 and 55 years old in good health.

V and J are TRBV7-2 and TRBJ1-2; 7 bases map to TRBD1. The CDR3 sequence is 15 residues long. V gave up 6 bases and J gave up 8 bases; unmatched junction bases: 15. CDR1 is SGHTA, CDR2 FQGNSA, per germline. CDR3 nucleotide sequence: TGTGCCAGCAGTCATTTCGGGGACAGAGGGAACGGCTACACCTTC. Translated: CASSHFGDRGNGYTF.

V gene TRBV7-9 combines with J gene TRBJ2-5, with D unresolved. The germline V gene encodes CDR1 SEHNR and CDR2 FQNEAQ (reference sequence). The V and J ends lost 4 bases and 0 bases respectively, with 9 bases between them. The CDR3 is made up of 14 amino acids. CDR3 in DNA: TGTGCCAGCAGCTCCGACACGTACCAAGAGACCCAGTACTTC. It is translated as CASSSDTYQETQYF.

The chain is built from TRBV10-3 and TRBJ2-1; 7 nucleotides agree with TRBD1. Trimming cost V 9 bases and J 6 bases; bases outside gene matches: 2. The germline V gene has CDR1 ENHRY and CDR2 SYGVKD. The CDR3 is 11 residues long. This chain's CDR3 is CAMRQGNEQFF. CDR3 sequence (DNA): TGTGCCATGAGACAGGGCAATGAGCAGTTCTTC.

The CDR3 reads CASSQDRDIRNQPQHF. Here the CDR3 DNA reads TGCGCCAGCAGCCAAGATAGGGACATACGCAATCAGCCCCAGCATTTT. The chain is built from TRBV4-3 and TRBJ1-5; tentative D call: TRBD1 (6 bases). CDR3 size: 16 residues. V was clipped by 0 bases and J by 2 bases, with 11 bases between them. CDR1 LGHNA and CDR2 YSLEER come from the germline V gene.

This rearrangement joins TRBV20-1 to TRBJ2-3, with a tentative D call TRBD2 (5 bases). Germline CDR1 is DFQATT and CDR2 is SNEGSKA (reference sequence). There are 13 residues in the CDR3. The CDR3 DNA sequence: TGCGGCTCCGAGAGAGGGCCCGTTGATACGCAGTATTTT. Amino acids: CGSERGPVDTQYF.

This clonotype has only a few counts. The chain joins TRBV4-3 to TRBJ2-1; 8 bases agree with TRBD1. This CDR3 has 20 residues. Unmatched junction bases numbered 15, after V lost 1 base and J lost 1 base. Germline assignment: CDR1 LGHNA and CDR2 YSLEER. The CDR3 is CASSQALYDPRTGSYNEQFF. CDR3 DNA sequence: TGCGCCAGCAGCCAAGCGTTGTACGATCCCAGGACAGGGTCCTACAATGAGCAGTTCTTC.

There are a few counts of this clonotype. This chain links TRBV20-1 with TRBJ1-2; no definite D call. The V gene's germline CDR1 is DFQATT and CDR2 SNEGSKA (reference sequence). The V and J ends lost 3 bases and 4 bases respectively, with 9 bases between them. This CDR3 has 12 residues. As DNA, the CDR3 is TGCAGTGCTAGGACTCCTCCCTATGGCTACACCTTC. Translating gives CSARTPPYGYTF.

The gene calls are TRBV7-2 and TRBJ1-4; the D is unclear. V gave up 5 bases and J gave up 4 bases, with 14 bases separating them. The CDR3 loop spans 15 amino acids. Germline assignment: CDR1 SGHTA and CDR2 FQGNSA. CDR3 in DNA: TGTGCCAGCAGCCCCCGTGAAGGGATTAATGAAAAACTGTTTTTT. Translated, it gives CASSPREGINEKLFF.

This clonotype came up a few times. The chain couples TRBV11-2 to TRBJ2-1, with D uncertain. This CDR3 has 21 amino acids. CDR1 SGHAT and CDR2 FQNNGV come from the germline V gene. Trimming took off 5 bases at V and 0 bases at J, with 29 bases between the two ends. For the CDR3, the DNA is TGTGCCAGCAGCCAAAGCAACCCAGTTTGGCGTGCCGGAAGCTCCTACAATGAGCAGTTCTTC. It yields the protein CASSQSNPVWRAGSSYNEQFF. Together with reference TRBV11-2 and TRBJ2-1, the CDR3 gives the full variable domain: EAGVAQSPRYKIIEKRQSVAFWCNPISGHATLYWYQQILGQGPKLLIQFQNNGVVDDSQLPKDRFSAERLKGVDSTLKIQPAKLEDSAVYLCASSQSNPVWRAGSSYNEQFFGPGTRLTVL.

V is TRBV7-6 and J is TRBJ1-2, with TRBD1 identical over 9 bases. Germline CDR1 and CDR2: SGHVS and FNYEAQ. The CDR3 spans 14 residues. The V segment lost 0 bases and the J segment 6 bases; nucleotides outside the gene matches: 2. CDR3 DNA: TGTGCCAGCAGCTTAGCGGACAGGGGCAATGGCTACACCTTC. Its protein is CASSLADRGNGYTF.

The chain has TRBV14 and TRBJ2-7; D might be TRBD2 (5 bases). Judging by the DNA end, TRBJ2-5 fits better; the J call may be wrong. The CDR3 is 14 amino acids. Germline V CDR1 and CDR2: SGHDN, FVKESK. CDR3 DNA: TGTGCCAGCAGCCACCACCCTGAGCGGGAGACCCAGTACTTC. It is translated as CASSHHPERETQYF.

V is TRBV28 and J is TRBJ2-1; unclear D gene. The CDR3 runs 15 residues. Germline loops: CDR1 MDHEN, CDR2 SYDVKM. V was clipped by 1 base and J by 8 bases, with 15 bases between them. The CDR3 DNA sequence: TGTGCCAGCAGTTTATTTTACGGCCGTACCTATGAGCAGTTCTTC. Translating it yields CASSLFYGRTYEQFF.

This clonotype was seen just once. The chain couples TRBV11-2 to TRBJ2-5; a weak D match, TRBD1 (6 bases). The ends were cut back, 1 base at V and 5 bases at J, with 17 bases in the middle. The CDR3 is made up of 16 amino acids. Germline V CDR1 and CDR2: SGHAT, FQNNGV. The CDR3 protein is CASSLGPGEVGETQYF. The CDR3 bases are TGTGCCAGCAGCTTAGGGCCAGGGGAAGTAGGGGAGACCCAGTACTTC.

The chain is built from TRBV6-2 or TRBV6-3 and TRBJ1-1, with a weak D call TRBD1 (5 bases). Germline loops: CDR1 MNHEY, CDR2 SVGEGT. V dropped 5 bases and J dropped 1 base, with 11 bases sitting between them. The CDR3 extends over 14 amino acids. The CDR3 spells CASSQYRTNTEAFF. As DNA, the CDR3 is TGTGCCAGCAGTCAATACAGGACGAACACTGAAGCTTTCTTT.

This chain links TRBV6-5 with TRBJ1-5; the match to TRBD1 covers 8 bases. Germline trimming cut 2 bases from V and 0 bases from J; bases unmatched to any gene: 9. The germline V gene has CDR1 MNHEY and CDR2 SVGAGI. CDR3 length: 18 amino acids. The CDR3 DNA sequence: TGTGCCAGCAGTTACGGTAGTCGACAGGGGTATAGCAATCAGCCCCAGCATTTT. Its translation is CASSYGSRQGYSNQPQHF.

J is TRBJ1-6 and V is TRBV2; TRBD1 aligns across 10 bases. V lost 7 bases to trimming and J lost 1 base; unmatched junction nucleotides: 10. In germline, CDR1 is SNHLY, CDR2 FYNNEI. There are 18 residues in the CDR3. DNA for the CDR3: TGTGCCAGCACCCCCAAACCGGGACAGGGGTCCTATAATTCACCCCTCCACTTT. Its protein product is CASTPKPGQGSYNSPLHF.

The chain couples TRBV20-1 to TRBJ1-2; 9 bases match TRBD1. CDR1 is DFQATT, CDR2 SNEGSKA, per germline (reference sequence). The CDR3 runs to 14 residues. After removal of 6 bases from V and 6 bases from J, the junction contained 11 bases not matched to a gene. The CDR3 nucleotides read TGCAGTGCCCCGATTATGGACAGGGGCCATGGCTACACCTTC. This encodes CSAPIMDRGHGYTF.

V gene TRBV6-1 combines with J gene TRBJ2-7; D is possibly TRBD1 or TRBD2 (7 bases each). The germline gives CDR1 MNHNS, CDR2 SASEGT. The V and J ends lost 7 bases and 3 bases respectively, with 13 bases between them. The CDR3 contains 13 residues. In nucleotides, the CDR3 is TGTGCCAGCAATCCAGGGGGGGTCTACGAGCAGTACTTC. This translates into CASNPGGVYEQYF.

CDR3 nucleotides: TGCAGTGCTAGTCAACTAGCGGCTTTCTACCAAGAGACCCAGTACTTC. Translation gives CSASQLAAFYQETQYF. The J gene is TRBJ2-5, the V gene TRBV20-1; 8 bases align to TRBD2. The trim removed 3 bases at V and 0 bases at J, leaving 9 bases unmatched. This CDR3 contains 16 residues. The germline V gene has CDR1 DFQATT and CDR2 SNEGSKA (reference sequence).

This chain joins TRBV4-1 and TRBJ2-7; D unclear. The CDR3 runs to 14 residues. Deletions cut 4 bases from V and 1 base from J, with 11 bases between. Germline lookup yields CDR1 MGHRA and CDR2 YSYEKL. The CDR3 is CASSPRSGSYEQYF. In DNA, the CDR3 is TGCGCCAGCAGCCCAAGGAGTGGATCCTACGAGCAGTACTTC.

The CDR3 sequence is CASSFRLGQGALSGGANVLTF. CDR3 nucleotide sequence: TGCGCCAGCAGCTTCCGGCTGGGACAGGGGGCCTTGAGTGGTGGGGCCAACGTCCTGACTTTC. The V call is TRBV5-1, the J call TRBJ2-6, with 12 bases matching TRBD1. Per germline, CDR1 SGHRS and CDR2 YFSETQ. V was clipped by 2 bases and J by 3 bases; unmatched bases: 15. This CDR3 has 21 amino acids.

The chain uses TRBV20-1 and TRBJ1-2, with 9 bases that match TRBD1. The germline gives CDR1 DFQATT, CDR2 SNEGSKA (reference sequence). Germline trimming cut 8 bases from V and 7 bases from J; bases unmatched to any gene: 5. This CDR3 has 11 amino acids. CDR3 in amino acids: CSLKTGGGYTF. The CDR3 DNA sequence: TGCAGTCTGAAGACAGGGGGTGGCTACACCTTC.

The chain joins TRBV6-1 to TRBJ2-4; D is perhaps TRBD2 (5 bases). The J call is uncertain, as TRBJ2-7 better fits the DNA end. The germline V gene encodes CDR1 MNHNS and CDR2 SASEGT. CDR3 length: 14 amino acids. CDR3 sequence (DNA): TGTGCCAGCAACCAGGACCGGGAATACTACGAGCAGTACTTC. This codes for CASNQDREYYEQYF.